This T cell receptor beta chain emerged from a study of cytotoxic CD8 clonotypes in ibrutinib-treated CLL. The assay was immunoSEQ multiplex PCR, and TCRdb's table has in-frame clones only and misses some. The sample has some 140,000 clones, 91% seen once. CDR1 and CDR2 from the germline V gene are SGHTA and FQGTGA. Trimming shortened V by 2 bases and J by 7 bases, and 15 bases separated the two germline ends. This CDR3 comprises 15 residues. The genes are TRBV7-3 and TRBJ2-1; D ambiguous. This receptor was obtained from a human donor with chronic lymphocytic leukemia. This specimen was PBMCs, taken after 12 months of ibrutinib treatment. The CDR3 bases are TGTGCCAGCAGCTTAGACCGGCCCGTCAGGAATGAGCAGTTCTTC. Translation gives CASSLDRPVRNEQFF. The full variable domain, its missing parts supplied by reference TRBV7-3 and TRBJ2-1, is GAGVSQTPSNKVTEKGKYVELRCDPISGHTALYWYRQSLGQGPEFLIYFQGTGAADDSGLPNDRFFAVRPEGSVSTLKIQRTERGDSAVYLCASSLDRPVRNEQFFGPGTRLTVL.